This TCR beta chain was sequenced for a study of blood T cell repertoires in COVID-19. This CDR3 spans 15 amino acids. Trimming took off 4 bases at V and 5 bases at J, with 17 bases between the two ends. Per the germline V gene, CDR1 is MDHEN and CDR2 is SYDVKM. Only in-frame clones appear in the TCRdb table, and some are missing; sequencing was by immunoSEQ multiplex PCR. The sample lists about 120,000 clones, over 75% occurring once. The clonotype was recovered from a man older than 75 with acute or convalescent COVID-19. V is TRBV28 and J is TRBJ1-1; D uncertain. The specimen was peripheral blood. CDR3 bases: TGTGCCAGCAGTTCCCCGACAAGACGAACTACTGAAGCTTTCTTT. Its protein is CASSSPTRRTTEAFF.